This entry lists 30 T cell receptor beta chains sequenced from one sample in a study of cytomegalovirus exposure and HLA in healthy donors. Primers included in the PCR were 60 Vbeta and 13 Jbeta primers. Here immunoSEQ multiplex PCR was the method, and the copy in TCRdb shows in-frame clones only, minus some. The sample includes under 90,000 clones, about 90% of them seen just once. The material sequenced was PBMCs. All receptors derive from a man between 18 and 35 years old in good health and CMV-seronegative.

The rearrangement uses TRBV6-1 and TRBJ1-2; TRBD1 might be the D (6 bases). The V gene's germline CDR1 is MNHNS and CDR2 SASEGT. The V end lost 3 bases, the J end lost 4 bases, and 12 bases lay between the germline ends. CDR3 length: 14 residues. In DNA, the CDR3 is TGTGCCAGCAGTGACCTACAGGGTGGCTATGGCTACACCTTC. This sequence encodes CASSDLQGGYGYTF.

CDR3 nucleotide sequence: TGTGCCAGCAGTTTCAGCACCGGGGAGCTGTTTTTT. Its protein is CASSFSTGELFF. This sequence joins TRBV27 and TRBJ2-2; no clear D. V lost 3 bases and J 4 bases, leaving 3 bases between the germline ends. This CDR3 has 12 residues. CDR1 and CDR2 from the germline V gene are MNHEY and SMNVEV (reference sequence).

The chain joins TRBV11-1 to TRBJ2-2; 12 nucleotides match TRBD2. CDR1 is SGHAT and CDR2 is FQDESV in the germline V gene (reference sequence). Trimming at V came to 3 bases and at J to 6 bases, leaving 14 bases not matched to a gene. The CDR3 covers 19 residues. The CDR3 DNA reads as TGTGCCAGCAGCTTGGTGGAACTAGCGGGAGGCCGGGCCCCCGGGGAGCTGTTTTTT. Residues: CASSLVELAGGRAPGELFF.

The V and J genes are TRBV4-3 and TRBJ2-1; D gene ambiguous. Trimming took off 1 base at V and 3 bases at J, with 4 bases between the two ends. The CDR3 spans 13 residues. Germline V gene sequence: CDR1 LGHNA, CDR2 YSLEER. The CDR3 DNA follows: TGCGCCAGCAGCCAAGCCCTCTACAATGAGCAGTTCTTC. The encoded protein is CASSQALYNEQFF.

V usage is TRBV4-1 and J usage is TRBJ2-7; perhaps TRBD2 as D (5 bases). The CDR3 contains 15 residues. Germline assignment: CDR1 MGHRA and CDR2 YSYEKL. The V end lost 4 bases, the J end lost 5 bases, and 18 bases lay between the germline ends. This CDR3 reads CASSPDYGIGDEQYF. In DNA form, the CDR3 reads TGCGCCAGCAGCCCTGACTACGGGATCGGGGACGAGCAGTACTTC.

The V gene is TRBV7-9, the J gene TRBJ2-1; D might be TRBD2 (6 bases). Trimming removed 2 bases at V and 2 bases at J, with 10 bases between. CDR1 SEHNR and CDR2 FQNEAQ come from the germline V gene (reference sequence). This CDR3 region has 15 residues. CDR3 sequence reads: CASSLPGVTYNEQFF. Here the CDR3 DNA reads TGTGCCAGCAGCTTACCGGGAGTGACCTACAATGAGCAGTTCTTC.

The chain employs TRBV30 and TRBJ2-2; D is undetermined. The germline V gene encodes CDR1 GTSNPN and CDR2 SVGIG (reference sequence). The CDR3 runs to 12 residues. V gave up 0 bases and J gave up 6 bases, with 5 bases separating them. The DNA of the CDR3 is TGTGCCTGGAGTGTACAATCCGGGGAGCTGTTTTTT. Translating it yields CAWSVQSGELFF.

CDR3 bases: TGTGCCGCCACCCCCTCAGGGCTTAGCAATCAGCCCCAGCATTTT. This codes for CAATPSGLSNQPQHF. This chain connects TRBV19 to TRBJ1-5, with D perhaps TRBD1 (5 bases). Trimming took 11 bases from V and 0 from J, leaving 17 bases between them. The CDR3 sequence is 15 residues long. Germline-derived CDR1 and CDR2 are LNHDA and SQIVND (reference sequence).

This chain joins TRBV14 and TRBJ2-4; the D gene is possibly TRBD1 (6 bases). Germline V CDR1 and CDR2: SGHDN, FVKESK. This CDR3 has 14 amino acids. V lost 8 bases to trimming and J lost 3 bases, with 14 bases between them. Here the CDR3 reads CASSRRTDKNIQYF. CDR3 bases: TGTGCCAGCTCGCGCCGGACAGACAAAAACATTCAGTACTTC.

The V and J genes are TRBV30 and TRBJ2-2; tentatively, D is TRBD2 (6 bases). CDR1 and CDR2 from the germline V gene are GTSNPN and SVGIG (reference sequence). V gave up 2 bases and J gave up 6 bases, with 10 bases separating them. The CDR3 runs to 13 residues. The CDR3 DNA follows: TGTGCCTGGAGTAGGGGACTGTCCGGGGAGCTGTTTTTT. Protein: CAWSRGLSGELFF.

The rearrangement uses TRBV25-1 and TRBJ1-5; D uncertain. Per the germline V gene, CDR1 is MGHDK and CDR2 is SYGVNS. This CDR3 is 14 amino acids long. Trimming took 2 bases from V and 1 from J, leaving 6 bases between them. The chain's CDR3 is CASSEHGSNQPQHF. CDR3 nucleotides: TGTGCCAGCAGTGAACACGGGAGCAATCAGCCCCAGCATTTT.

The rearrangement links TRBV4-2 to TRBJ2-3; TRBD1 aligns across 10 bases. This CDR3 is 15 amino acids long. Germline CDR1 and CDR2: LGHNA and YNFKEQ. Trimming cost V 5 bases and J 8 bases; bases outside gene matches: 10. DNA for the CDR3: TGTGCCAGCAGCGAGACAGGGGGCTCCCCCGGTACGCAGTATTTT. It codes for CASSETGGSPGTQYF.

In its sample, this clone was seen once. The J gene is TRBJ2-7, the V gene TRBV7-6; D may be TRBD2 (7 bases). Germline V gene data show CDR1 as SGHVS and CDR2 as FNYEAQ. Trimming stripped 5 bases from V and 4 bases from J, with 30 bases between. CDR3 length: 19 residues. CDR3 DNA sequence: TGTGCCAGCAGCCTAGTTCGAGGACGGGGGGAAACGCAGGGGTACGAGCAGTACTTC. Its protein product is CASSLVRGRGETQGYEQYF. Variable domain in full (rest from reference TRBV7-6 and TRBJ2-7): GAGVSQSPRYKVTKRGQDVALRCDPISGHVSLYWYRQALGQGPEFLTYFNYEAQQDKSGLPNDRFSAERPEGSISTLTIQRTEQRDSAMYRCASSLVRGRGETQGYEQYFGPGTRLTVT.

The V call is TRBV9, the J call TRBJ2-1, with 9 bases fitting TRBD2. With V trimmed by 3 bases and J by 4 bases, 8 bases remained unmatched. The CDR3 has 16 amino acids. Per germline, CDR1 SGDLS and CDR2 YYNGEE. Here the CDR3 reads CASSAPVSGGYNEQFF. CDR3 bases: TGTGCCAGCAGCGCCCCTGTTAGCGGGGGATACAATGAGCAGTTCTTC. The full variable domain, completed using reference TRBV9 and TRBJ2-1, is DSGVTQTPKHLITATGQRVTLRCSPRSGDLSVYWYQQSLDQGLQFLIQYYNGEERAKGNILERFSAQQFPDLHSELNLSSLELGDSALYFCASSAPVSGGYNEQFFGPGTRLTVL.

The chain employs TRBV19 and TRBJ2-1; D uncertain. The germline V gene encodes CDR1 LNHDA and CDR2 SQIVND (reference sequence). V dropped 7 bases and J dropped 5 bases, with 15 bases sitting between them. The CDR3 totals 14 residues. CDR3 nucleotide sequence: TGTGCCAGTACTTTTTCTCACAACAACAATGAGCAGTTCTTC. Amino acid sequence: CASTFSHNNNEQFF.

The chain has TRBV5-1 and TRBJ2-4; tentatively, D is TRBD1 (5 bases). CDR3 length: 16 residues. With 0 bases removed from V and 3 bases from J, the gap between germline ends came to 13 bases. The germline V gene has CDR1 SGHRS and CDR2 YFSETQ. The CDR3 reads CASSLDGAKDKNIQYF. The CDR3 nucleotides read TGCGCCAGCAGCTTGGATGGGGCTAAGGACAAAAACATTCAGTACTTC.

J is TRBJ2-7 and V is TRBV14, with D unresolved. Trimming took off 1 base at V and 6 bases at J, with 7 bases between the two ends. Germline V CDR1 and CDR2: SGHDN, FVKESK. This CDR3 is 12 amino acids long. DNA of the CDR3: TGTGCCAGCAGCCAAGGGTACGGCGAGCAGTACTTC. This gives the protein CASSQGYGEQYF. Filled out from reference TRBV14 and TRBJ2-7, the complete variable domain reads EAGVTQFPSHSVIEKGQTVTLRCDPISGHDNLYWYRRVMGKEIKFLLHFVKESKQDESGMPNNRFLAERTGGTYSTLKVQPAELEDSGVYFCASSQGYGEQYFGPGTRLTVT.

V and J are TRBV19 and TRBJ2-4; 9 bases fit TRBD2. The CDR3 length is 17 residues. V was pared by 2 bases and J by 6 bases, with 11 bases of the junction left unmatched. CDR1 is LNHDA, CDR2 SQIVND, per germline (reference sequence). CDR3 nucleotides: TGTGCCAGTAGTATAAGCGGCGGGAGGGCCTTCGGAAACATTCAGTACTTC. It encodes CASSISGGRAFGNIQYF.

This clone has only one observation. This chain connects TRBV14 to TRBJ2-5; D is possibly TRBD2 (6 bases). Germline V gene data show CDR1 as SGHDN and CDR2 as FVKESK. V was clipped by 1 base and J by 2 bases, with 14 bases between them. The CDR3 totals 16 residues. In DNA, the CDR3 is TGTGCCAGCAGCCAAGGGTGGGAGGTGGCTCAAGAGACCCAGTACTTC. It yields the protein CASSQGWEVAQETQYF.

Written as DNA, the CDR3 is TGTGCCAGTAGTCCCCGAATGACAGGGGGAGGGCAGCCCCAGCATTTT. Residues: CASSPRMTGGGQPQHF. The rearrangement uses TRBV19 and TRBJ1-5; TRBD1 matches 9 bases. The V and J ends lost 5 bases and 7 bases, in that order; junction bases with no gene match: 12. Germline V gene lookup returns CDR1 LNHDA and CDR2 SQIVND (reference sequence). The CDR3 length is 16 residues.

Comments on this clone: This CDR3 is missing its conserved last phenylalanine or tryptophan, likely due to a read error. This chain uses TRBV13 with TRBJ1-2; 7 positions match TRBD1. Trimming took 6 bases from V and 5 from J; bases not matched to a gene: 12. Germline loops: CDR1 PRHDT, CDR2 FYEKMQ (reference sequence). This CDR3 has 15 residues. CDR3 protein: CASRSKRTGTYGYTL. The CDR3 nucleotides are TGTGCCAGCAGATCTAAAAGGACAGGCACGTATGGCTACACCCTC.

The rearrangement joins TRBV5-6 to TRBJ2-5; 8 nucleotides line up with TRBD2. The CDR3 has 14 residues. Losses at the gene ends were 2 bases for V and 2 bases for J; bases not matched to a gene: 2. Germline V lookup: CDR1 SGHDT, CDR2 YYEEEE. Written as DNA, the CDR3 is TGTGCCAGCAGCTTCGGGACTAGGCAAGAGACCCAGTACTTC. Translating it yields CASSFGTRQETQYF.

The V call is TRBV6-1, the J call TRBJ1-5; 8 bases map to TRBD1. The CDR3 length is 13 residues. V gave up 6 bases and J gave up 4 bases; unmatched junction bases: 2. Germline lookup yields CDR1 MNHNS and CDR2 SASEGT. The CDR3 region has the DNA TGTGCCAGCAGACAGGGGGGAAATCAGCCCCAGCATTTT. Translation: CASRQGGNQPQHF.

V is TRBV5-6 and J is TRBJ2-5; TRBD2 aligns across 14 bases. The J call is in doubt because the DNA end fits TRBJ2-7 better. The CDR3 runs to 18 residues. From germline, CDR1 is SGHDT and CDR2 YYEEEE. This CDR3 is CASSLRTSGRSSRYEQYF. CDR3 nucleotide sequence: TGTGCCAGCAGCTTACGGACTAGCGGGAGGTCCAGTCGCTACGAGCAGTACTTC.

The chain employs TRBV7-9 and TRBJ1-2; maybe TRBD1 (6 bases). Per the germline V gene, CDR1 is SEHNR and CDR2 is FQNEAQ (reference sequence). The length of the CDR3 is 14 residues. V was cut by 1 base and J by 7 bases, with 13 bases left in between. CDR3 in amino acids: CASSLVQGSGGYTF. In nucleotides, the CDR3 is TGTGCCAGCAGCTTAGTCCAGGGGTCGGGTGGCTACACCTTC.

The chain is built from TRBV6-6 and TRBJ1-1; 9 nucleotides align to TRBD1. CDR3 length equals 14 residues. Germline V lookup: CDR1 MNHNY, CDR2 SVGAGI (reference sequence). Trimming at V came to 6 bases and at J to 1 base, leaving 3 bases not matched to a gene. CDR3 bases: TGTGCCAGCAGGCAGGGACAGGGGAACACTGAAGCTTTCTTT. This encodes CASRQGQGNTEAFF.

About this clone itself: Germline is not matched at one junction end, which may reflect a read error. The chain uses TRBV7-9 and TRBJ1-2; D is uncertain. Germline values: CDR1 SEHNR, CDR2 FQNEAQ (reference sequence). This CDR3 has 16 residues. The CDR3 is CSSSLKLAPVNYGYTF. DNA for the CDR3: TGTTCCAGCAGCTTAAAGTTGGCACCCGTAAACTATGGCTACACCTTC.

The chain links TRBV5-4 to TRBJ2-3; 8 bases agree with TRBD1. The CDR3 has 14 amino acids. Trimming took 4 bases from V and 1 from J; bases not matched to a gene: 2. CDR1 SGHNT and CDR2 YYREEE come from the germline V gene (reference sequence). The CDR3 reads CASSKDRGTDTQYF. The CDR3 coding sequence is TGTGCCAGCAGCAAGGACAGGGGCACAGATACGCAGTATTTT.

This chain connects TRBV7-2 to TRBJ2-3, with 10 nucleotides matching TRBD2. Germline assignment: CDR1 SGHTA and CDR2 FQGNSA. This CDR3 is built from 14 residues. V trimming: 4 bases; J trimming: 5 bases; junction bases outside the gene matches: 3. The CDR3 reads CASSSRLAGDTQYF. CDR3 in DNA: TGTGCCAGCAGCTCTAGACTAGCGGGAGATACGCAGTATTTT.

The chain links TRBV7-9 to TRBJ2-1, with 9 bases aligning to TRBD1. In germline, CDR1 is SEHNR, CDR2 FQNEAQ (reference sequence). J gave up 10 bases and V 6 bases, and 4 bases lay outside the gene matches. The CDR3 has 12 amino acids. The CDR3 DNA is TGTGCCAGCAGTACGGACAGGGGCGAGCAGTTCTTC. This sequence encodes CASSTDRGEQFF.